These 16 T cell receptor beta chains were all obtained from the same sample, sequenced in a study of T cells in Graves' hyperthyroidism and ophthalmopathy. RNA transcripts gave rise to amplified TCR beta CDR3 regions. The HTBI primer set drove a first-round RT-PCR of the TCR CDR3. In TCRdb, the multiplex PCR reads were re-called with MiXCR into one record per CDR3 protein. The sample includes 500,000 or so distinct CDR3 sequences, roughly 17% seen only once; the top ten take roughly 15%. Material: blood. These receptors came from a woman aged 18 to 35 with Graves' ophthalmopathy.

This clonotype was detected ten times or more. V and J are TRBV11-1 and TRBJ2-7; 11 bases fit TRBD2. This CDR3 comprises 19 residues. Trimming took 2 bases from V and 3 from J; bases not matched to a gene: 15. Germline V gene sequence: CDR1 SGHAT, CDR2 FQDESV (reference sequence). CDR3 protein: CASSLSLLAGDKDLYEQYF. As DNA, the CDR3 is TGTGCCAGCAGCTTATCTTTACTAGCGGGGGACAAAGACCTCTACGAGCAGTACTTC. Full variable domain (remainder filled in from reference TRBV11-1 and TRBJ2-7): EAEVAQSPRYKITEKSQAVAFWCDPISGHATLYWYRQILGQGPELLVQFQDESVVDDSQLPKDRFSAERLKGVDSTLKIQPAELGDSAMYLCASSLSLLAGDKDLYEQYFGPGTRLTVT.

The chain carries TRBV28 and TRBJ1-5; no firm D call. The germline V and J ends were trimmed by 4 bases and 7 bases, with 11 bases remaining between them. The CDR3 extends over 13 amino acids. The germline CDR1 and CDR2 sequences are MDHEN and SYDVKM. In nucleotides, the CDR3 is TGTGCCAGCAGTTCGCGGCTTGGACAGCCCCAGCATTTT. Its protein is CASSSRLGQPQHF.

This clonotype was counted many times. The rearrangement links TRBV28 to TRBJ2-7, with D unclear. The CDR3 extends over 18 amino acids. Trimming cost V 7 bases and J 0 bases, with 25 bases left between them. CDR1 and CDR2 (germline): MDHEN, SYDVKM. The CDR3 reads CASTLGVVGKKYSYEQYF. CDR3 DNA sequence: TGTGCCAGCACCCTTGGAGTGGTGGGAAAGAAGTACTCCTACGAGCAGTACTTC. The complete variable domain, with remaining parts taken from reference TRBV28 and TRBJ2-7, reads DVKVTQSSRYLVKRTGEKVFLECVQDMDHENMFWYRQDPGLGLRLIYFSYDVKMKEKGDIPEGYSVSREKKERFSLILESASTNQTSMYLCASTLGVVGKKYSYEQYFGPGTRLTVT.

The V and J genes are TRBV6-1 and TRBJ1-2; D unclear. Trimming cost V 6 bases and J 5 bases, with 16 bases left between them. The CDR3 runs to 14 residues. Germline loops: CDR1 MNHNS, CDR2 SASEGT. CDR3 in amino acids: CASSLADNRYGYTF. The CDR3 region has the DNA TGTGCCAGCAGCTTGGCTGACAATCGGTATGGCTACACCTTC.

This clonotype showed up many times. The CDR3 sequence is CASSALGASGDLQETQYF. CDR3 nucleotides: TGTGCCAGCAGTGCCCTCGGGGCTAGCGGAGACCTTCAAGAGACCCAGTACTTC. The chain carries TRBV28 and TRBJ2-5; TRBD2 matches at 7 bases. CDR1 MDHEN and CDR2 SYDVKM come from the germline V gene. This CDR3 contains 18 residues. Trimming took 5 bases from V and 2 from J; bases not matched to a gene: 17.

This clonotype was picked up many times. This rearrangement joins TRBV5-1 to TRBJ2-3; D is undetermined. This CDR3 has 13 residues. Trimming took off 0 bases at V and 4 bases at J, with 6 bases between the two ends. Germline CDR1 SGHRS, CDR2 YFSETQ. The CDR3 here is CASSLAGSDTQYF. CDR3 DNA sequence: TGCGCCAGCAGCTTGGCCGGGTCAGATACGCAGTATTTT.

Many counts were recorded for this clonotype. This sequence joins TRBV5-1 and TRBJ1-6, with TRBD1 matching 8 bases. J was trimmed by 12 bases and V by 4 bases; bases with no gene match: 6. The CDR3 loop spans 13 amino acids. Germline CDR1 reads SGHRS; CDR2 reads YFSETQ. CDR3 in DNA: TGCGCCAGCAGCCGGACAGGGCGGGAACCCCTCCACTTT. Protein: CASSRTGREPLHF.

V is TRBV5-6 and J is TRBJ1-3; D unclear. Trimming removed 2 bases from V and 0 bases from J, with 9 bases in between. The CDR3 runs 15 residues. Germline V gene sequence: CDR1 SGHDT, CDR2 YYEEEE. The CDR3 DNA sequence: TGTGCCAGCAGCTTTTTATCAGGCTCTGGAAACACCATATATTTT. Translated, it gives CASSFLSGSGNTIYF.

Ten or more counts support this clonotype. V gene TRBV30 combines with J gene TRBJ2-1; the match to TRBD2 covers 9 bases. The CDR3 runs 15 residues. J gave up 5 bases and V 1 base, and 6 bases lay outside the gene matches. Germline V gene data show CDR1 as GTSNPN and CDR2 as SVGIG (reference sequence). This chain's CDR3 is CAWSGTLAGNNEQFF. The DNA of the CDR3 is TGTGCCTGGAGTGGGACCCTAGCGGGAAACAATGAGCAGTTCTTC. Drawing the rest from reference TRBV30 and TRBJ2-1, the complete variable domain is SQTIHQWPATLVQPVGSPLSLECTVEGTSNPNLYWYRQAAGRGLQLLFYSVGIGQISSEVPQNLSASRPQDRQFILSSKKLLLSDSGFYLCAWSGTLAGNNEQFFGPGTRLTVL.

This clonotype was recorded at least ten times. The rearrangement links TRBV7-2 to TRBJ1-1, with D hard to call. Germline CDR1 is SGHTA and CDR2 is FQGNSA. The CDR3 is 13 amino acids. Between the trimmed V and J ends, which lost 5 bases and 1 base, there was a span of 8 bases. CDR3 DNA: TGTGCCAGCAGCCGAGCACCGAACACTGAAGCTTTCTTT. It encodes CASSRAPNTEAFF.

This clonotype occurred a few times. This chain connects TRBV19 to TRBJ1-5; no firm D call. Trimming pared 2 bases from V and 7 bases from J, leaving 15 bases between. The CDR3 covers 15 residues. The germline V gene encodes CDR1 LNHDA and CDR2 SQIVND (reference sequence). CDR3 residues: CASSIQETGGQPQHF. The CDR3 nucleotides read TGTGCCAGTAGTATACAGGAGACCGGCGGGCAGCCCCAGCATTTT.

In its sample, this clonotype was seen many times. This chain links TRBV3-1 with TRBJ2-7, with TRBD1 matching over 8 bases. Unmatched junction bases numbered 6, after V lost 6 bases and J lost 2 bases. This CDR3 region has 14 residues. CDR1 is LGHDT, CDR2 YNNKEL, per germline (reference sequence). The CDR3, as DNA: TGTGCCAGCAGACACGGACAGGGACCCTACGAGCAGTACTTC. Its protein product is CASRHGQGPYEQYF.

The chain has TRBV10-3 and TRBJ1-5; the D gene is possibly TRBD1 (5 bases). Germline lookup yields CDR1 ENHRY and CDR2 SYGVKD. V lost 4 bases and J 9 bases, leaving 10 bases between the germline ends. The CDR3 covers 12 residues. CDR3 sequence reads: CAISGGQPPQHF. Written as DNA, the CDR3 is TGTGCCATCAGTGGGGGCCAACCGCCCCAGCATTTT.

The V gene is TRBV27, the J gene TRBJ2-6; TRBD1 is a possible D gene (6 bases). Trimming removed 4 bases at V and 3 bases at J, with 22 bases between. There are 19 residues in the CDR3. Per germline, CDR1 MNHEY and CDR2 SMNVEV (reference sequence). CDR3 in DNA: TGTGCCAGCAGTTCACCATTACAGGGACGACGGCTTGGGGCCAACGTCCTGACTTTC. This sequence encodes CASSSPLQGRRLGANVLTF.

This chain links TRBV7-8 with TRBJ2-1; 11 nucleotides match TRBD2. Losses at the gene ends were 5 bases for V and 8 bases for J; bases not matched to a gene: 5. The CDR3 contains 14 residues. Germline V gene lookup returns CDR1 SGHVS and CDR2 FQNEAQ. This CDR3 is CASSPTSGSDEQFF. CDR3 coding DNA: TGTGCCAGCAGCCCAACTAGCGGGAGTGATGAGCAGTTCTTC.

The chain links TRBV18 to TRBJ1-4; tentative D call: TRBD1 (6 bases). The CDR3 totals 14 residues. CDR1 is KGHSH and CDR2 is LQKENI in the germline V gene. The ends were cut back, 2 bases at V and 8 bases at J, with 12 bases in the middle. The CDR3 sequence is CASSPEQGGEKLFF. CDR3 nucleotide sequence: TGTGCCAGCTCACCAGAACAGGGAGGAGAAAAACTGTTTTTT.